The entry below gives a single T cell receptor (beta chain) sequence along with its context. Its binding antigen is unknown. No much larger clone exists at a distance of one base, and base qualities are not known. RNA was extracted with the RNeasy kit and 0.5 to 1 ug was reverse transcribed using random hexamers. The immunoSEQ multiplex PCR assay, covering 54 Vbeta and 13 Jbeta segments, was used to amplify TCR beta CDR3 regions. PCR amplification bias was corrected by using a synthetic template baseline for primer optimization and computational correction. In the authors' own workflow: Reads were annotated to V, D and J genes per IMGT and analyzed with immunoSEQ Analyzer, keeping only productive sequences. To calculate clonality, Shannon entropy was normalized by log2 of the number of productive unique sequences and then subtracted from one. Public and private clones were assessed among the 100 most prevalent clones of each patient and control. Clones were defined as Susac-specific when absent from the healthy and MS cohorts, from approximately 1,100 published viral clones and from other ImmuneACCESS disease sequences. TCRdb trimmed public reads at Q25 via fastp, called clones via MiXCR and kept in-frame beta chains. One record per CDR3 amino acid sequence lists the most common genes and DNA. None of the V and J calls come from the authors' own analysis; TCRdb made them. The table for this sample lists about 180,000 distinct CDR3 sequences; roughly 96% of them were counted only once. The top ten clonotypes cover around 0.16% of the sample.

These data come from a study of CD8 T cells in Susac syndrome (dated by TCRdb to about 2019). At the level of the whole study: Repertoire sequencing was used to test whether CD8+ T cell activation and differentiation in Susac syndrome was antigen driven. The clonality of the CD8+ T cell repertoire was compared across some eleven healthy donors, 14 Susac syndrome patients and 15 multiple sclerosis patients. Overall study results and their limits: The number of individuals in the TCR sequencing and HLA analysis was acknowledged as relatively small.

Peripheral blood CD8+ and CD4+ T cells from healthy donors, Susac syndrome patients and multiple sclerosis patients were profiled by high-throughput TCR beta sequencing. The multiple sclerosis controls were treatment-naive patients who had stable or active relapsing-remitting disease and met the revised McDonald criteria. Bulk CD8+ and CD4+ T cells were purified by magnetic negative isolation, whereas CD8+ TEMRA cells were enriched by FACS. Blood was drawn into EDTA tubes, processed within 24 hours, and PBMCs were isolated by density gradient centrifugation. PBMCs intended for TCR sequencing were cryopreserved in liquid nitrogen and were subsequently thawed in a 37 degrees C water bath. The sorted or isolated CD4+, CD8+ and CD8+ TEMRA cells had a purity of 90% or higher. The trim is 2 bases for V and 7 bases for J, with a gap of 8 bases between the germline ends. CDR1 and CDR2 (MNHEY, SVGAGI) derive from the germline V gene. The CDR3 starts with the cysteine, ends with the phenylalanine, and has 12 residues. Only the CDR3 DNA stays, 36 bases, in frame from base 1.

The chain joins TRBV6-5 to TRBJ1-2; the D gene identity is not certain. The receptor's source is a human donor with multiple sclerosis. Material: CD8+ T cells from PBMCs. The sequenced DNA: TGTGCCAGCAGTTACGAACGAGTTGGCTACACCTTC. Protein translation: CASSYERVGYTF.